One sample yielded the 16 T cell receptor beta chains listed below, sequenced in a study of blood T cells in healthy people across ages (dated by TCRdb to 2013 to 2016). Libraries came from 5' RACE. TCRdb records Illumina HiSeq 2500 as the sequencer. A second PCR of about 7 to 12 cycles was run with a J-beta primer mix and a sample-barcoded 5' primer. In-frame beta chains were kept once TCRdb had trimmed the public reads at Q25 with fastp and called clones with MiXCR. Merged by CDR3 protein, the rows form single entries marked with the most common genes and DNA. The sample yields about 1,500,000 distinct CDR3 sequences; 40% to 50% were counted once. 7.9% of the sample belongs to the ten largest clones. The sample comprised blood. Receptors were obtained from a woman between 18 and 29 years old in good health.

V and J are TRBV10-1 and TRBJ2-3; no definite D call. The germline CDR1 and CDR2 sequences are WNHNN and SYGVQD (reference sequence). This CDR3 is 15 amino acids long. V lost 0 bases to trimming and J lost 2 bases, with 9 bases between them. DNA for the CDR3: TGCGCCAGCAGTGAGTCGATCGAAGTCACAGATACGCAGTATTTT. Its translation: CASSESIEVTDTQYF.

This chain uses TRBV6-1 with TRBJ2-1; 9 nucleotides match TRBD2. This CDR3 is 17 amino acids long. Germline trimming cut 3 bases from V and 8 bases from J; bases unmatched to any gene: 14. Germline CDR1 is MNHNS and CDR2 is SASEGT. CDR3 sequence: CASSEVAGTSISDEQFF. CDR3 nucleotide sequence: TGTGCCAGCAGTGAGGTGGCCGGGACTAGCATATCCGATGAGCAGTTCTTC.

This clonotype was recorded a few times. This chain links TRBV28 with TRBJ1-2; D may be TRBD1 (6 bases). The V gene lost 5 bases and the J gene lost 6 bases, with 10 bases spanning the gap. The CDR3 runs to 12 residues. In germline, CDR1 is MDHEN, CDR2 SYDVKM. CDR3 amino acids: CASSDPGDGYTF. The CDR3, as DNA: TGTGCCAGCAGTGACCCAGGGGATGGCTACACCTTC.

In regard to this clonotype: A read error may account for a junction end that differs from germline. The rearrangement links TRBV6-1 to TRBJ2-1; D could derive from TRBD1 or TRBD2 (5 bases each). The CDR3 runs 15 residues. The V gene's germline CDR1 is MNHNS and CDR2 SASEGT. As DNA, the CDR3 is TGTGCCTGCAGTGATGGGCCTAGCAGGGCCAATGAGCAGTTCTTC. Its translation is CACSDGPSRANEQFF.

The V and J genes are TRBV25-1 and TRBJ1-6, with 9 bases fitting TRBD1. Germline loops: CDR1 MGHDK, CDR2 SYGVNS. Trimming removed 1 base from V and 9 bases from J; junction bases left unmatched: 7. The CDR3 is 16 amino acids. The CDR3 bases are TGTGCCAGCAGTGAATCGGTTGGACAGGGGAGTTCACCCCTCCACTTT. Translation gives CASSESVGQGSSPLHF.

This clonotype showed up many times. The genes are TRBV28 and TRBJ2-7, with 11 bases lining up with TRBD2. J was trimmed by 0 bases and V by 5 bases; bases with no gene match: 6. This CDR3 spans 16 amino acids. Germline V gene data show CDR1 as MDHEN and CDR2 as SYDVKM. DNA for the CDR3: TGTGCCAGCAGTCGGTTAGCGGGGGGGAGCTCCTACGAGCAGTACTTC. It is translated as CASSRLAGGSSYEQYF.

This chain uses TRBV12-3 or TRBV12-4 with TRBJ1-1; D might be TRBD1 (6 bases). With 3 bases removed from V and 6 bases from J, the gap between germline ends came to 14 bases. The CDR3 runs to 14 residues. DNA for the CDR3: TGTGCCAGCAGTTTGCCCGGACAGCCCCCTGAAGCTTTCTTT. It is translated as CASSLPGQPPEAFF.

This clonotype was recorded a few times. The rearrangement links TRBV2 to TRBJ1-2; D is possibly TRBD1 (6 bases). The CDR3 runs to 14 residues. The germline V gene has CDR1 SNHLY and CDR2 FYNNEI. Trimming pared 6 bases from V and 5 bases from J, leaving 16 bases between. The CDR3 DNA is TGTGCCAGCAGCCCCCGCCGGACAGAGTATGGCTACACCTTC. It is translated as CASSPRRTEYGYTF.

Only a few counts were recorded for this clonotype. This chain uses TRBV10-3 with TRBJ1-4, with TRBD1 identical over 7 bases. The V segment lost 10 bases and the J segment 8 bases; nucleotides outside the gene matches: 13. CDR1 ENHRY and CDR2 SYGVKD come from the germline V gene. The CDR3 is made up of 14 amino acids. The CDR3, as DNA: TGTGCCAGCCGATCACAGGGGACGGGGGAAAAACTGTTTTTT. This gives the protein CASRSQGTGEKLFF.

A note on this clonotype: This may be a read error: a much more frequent sequence differs by one nucleotide. The gene calls are TRBV2 and TRBJ2-1; 12 nucleotides align to TRBD2. Germline V lookup: CDR1 SNHLY, CDR2 FYNNEI. The CDR3 sequence is 14 residues long. CDR3 in DNA: TGTGCCTGCAGTCGGACTAGCGGGAACAATGAGCAGTTCTTC. Protein sequence: CACSRTSGNNEQFF.

This clonotype came up a few times. This chain joins TRBV11-1 and TRBJ1-1; no clear D gene. There are 12 residues in the CDR3. The germline gives CDR1 SGHAT, CDR2 FQDESV (reference sequence). V lost 5 bases and J 4 bases, leaving 8 bases between the germline ends. CDR3 nucleotides: TGTGCCAGCAGCCCAGAACGCACTGAAGCTTTCTTT. Protein sequence: CASSPERTEAFF.

The chain combines TRBV5-6 with TRBJ2-5; TRBD2 aligns across 12 bases. This CDR3 comprises 14 residues. The J segment lost 4 bases and the V segment lost 5 bases, leaving 3 bases of the junction unmatched. CDR1 SGHDT and CDR2 YYEEEE come from the germline V gene. CDR3 sequence (DNA): TGTGCCAGCAGGCGACTAGCGGGGGCAGAGACCCAGTACTTC. Amino acid sequence: CASRRLAGAETQYF.

There are a few counts of this clonotype. The V gene is TRBV10-1, the J gene TRBJ2-5; D assignment may be TRBD1 or TRBD2 (5 bases each). Per the germline V gene, CDR1 is WNHNN and CDR2 is SYGVQD (reference sequence). This CDR3 has 16 amino acids. Trimming stripped 0 bases from V and 4 bases from J, with 15 bases between. The CDR3 sequence: CASSESVNSGGETQYF. The CDR3 nucleotides read TGCGCCAGCAGTGAGTCGGTTAATAGTGGGGGAGAGACCCAGTACTTC.

The chain uses TRBV21-1 and TRBJ2-5; the table's D gene call, TRBD2, was not cross checked with the DNA. TRBV21-1 corresponds to a pseudogene. The CDR3 is 17 residues long. The DNA for the CDR3 is TGTGCCAGCAGCCCCGTCCGGGGGTCCCTCTATCCAGAGACCCAGTACTTC. Protein: CASSPVRGSLYPETQYF.

The chain recombines TRBV21-1 with TRBJ2-3; the tabulated D call, TRBD2, remains unverified against the DNA. TRBV21-1 is a pseudogene locus. The CDR3 totals 18 residues. The CDR3 region has the DNA TGTGCCAGCAGCCACCTCGGGAGACTAGCAGACAGCACAGATACGCAGTATTTT. It specifies CASSHLGRLADSTDTQYF.

This chain links TRBV4-1 with TRBJ1-1; no reliable D call. Trimming took 0 bases from V and 4 from J, leaving 6 bases between them. The CDR3 contains 13 residues. Germline V gene lookup returns CDR1 MGHRA and CDR2 YSYEKL. This chain's CDR3 is CASSQDGTTEAFF. Here the CDR3 DNA reads TGCGCCAGCAGCCAAGACGGCACCACTGAAGCTTTCTTT.